A single sample is the source of the 18 T cell receptor beta chains below, sequenced in a study of blood T cell repertoires in COVID-19. Sequencing was performed with immunoSEQ multiplex PCR; in TCRdb, only in-frame clones are kept and a portion is missing. The repertoire holds 250,000 to 350,000 clones, with approximately 84% as singletons. The material sequenced was peripheral blood. The receptors derive from a person aged 70 to 79 with COVID-19, enrolled during active disease.

This chain uses TRBV6-5 with TRBJ1-5; D gene unclear. Germline V lookup: CDR1 MNHEY, CDR2 SVGAGI. Trimming removed 0 bases at V and 1 base at J, with 4 bases between. The CDR3 sequence is 14 residues long. In DNA, the CDR3 is TGTGCCAGCAGTTACTCGAGGAGCAATCAGCCCCAGCATTTT. Amino acid sequence: CASSYSRSNQPQHF.

V gene TRBV29-1 combines with J gene TRBJ2-1, with TRBD2 as a possible D gene (6 bases). Germline assignment: CDR1 SQVTM and CDR2 ANQGSEA. Trimming removed 6 bases from V and 6 bases from J, with 15 bases in between. CDR3 length: 13 amino acids. CDR3 bases: TGCAGCGTCGGGACTGTACAAGGCAATGAGCAGTTCTTC. It encodes CSVGTVQGNEQFF.

The chain has TRBV7-2 and TRBJ2-1; weak D call: TRBD1 (6 bases). The germline gives CDR1 SGHTA, CDR2 FQGNSA. Trimming pared 6 bases from V and 4 bases from J, leaving 13 bases between. CDR3 length: 14 amino acids. CDR3 loop: CASSPIRGYNEQFF. DNA of the CDR3: TGTGCCAGCAGTCCGATAAGGGGGTACAATGAGCAGTTCTTC. Complete variable domain (other parts from reference TRBV7-2 and TRBJ2-1): GAGVSQSPSNKVTEKGKDVELRCDPISGHTALYWYRQSLGQGLEFLIYFQGNSAPDKSGLPSDRFSAERTGGSVSTLTIQRTQQEDSAVYLCASSPIRGYNEQFFGPGTRLTVL.

The chain is built from TRBV3-1 (or the pseudogene TRBV3-2) and TRBJ1-2, with D tentatively TRBD1 (5 bases). Trimming stripped 4 bases from V and 1 base from J, with 10 bases between. CDR1 is LGHDT and CDR2 is YNNKEL in the germline V gene (reference sequence). The CDR3 is made up of 14 amino acids. CDR3 protein: CASSPNRNNYGYTF. CDR3 nucleotide sequence: TGTGCCAGCAGCCCCAACAGGAATAACTATGGCTACACCTTC.

CDR3 in amino acids: CACRRGANVLTF. Written as DNA, the CDR3 is TGTGCCTGCCGGCGGGGGGCCAACGTCCTGACTTTC. This rearrangement joins TRBV30 to TRBJ2-6; D is uncertain. The CDR3 is made up of 12 amino acids. The V gene's germline CDR1 is GTSNPN and CDR2 SVGIG (reference sequence). Trimming removed 6 bases at V and 4 bases at J, with 7 bases between.

This sequence joins TRBV5-4 and TRBJ2-1, with 7 bases aligning to TRBD2. Germline CDR1 and CDR2: SGHNT and YYREEE (reference sequence). The CDR3 contains 16 residues. The J segment lost 7 bases and the V segment lost 0 bases, leaving 10 bases of the junction unmatched. The CDR3 nucleotides read TGTGCCAGCAGCTTGGACGGCGTAGCGGGTTTGAATGAGCAGTTCTTC. Translated: CASSLDGVAGLNEQFF.

The V gene is TRBV4-3, the J gene TRBJ1-5; D remains unclear. V was pared by 0 bases and J by 10 bases, with 7 bases between. This CDR3 is built from 12 residues. CDR1 and CDR2 from the germline V gene are LGHNA and YSLEER. In nucleotides, the CDR3 is TGCGCCAGCAGCCAAGATGAGGGTCCCCAGCATTTT. As protein: CASSQDEGPQHF.

V gene TRBV30 combines with J gene TRBJ1-5, with D possibly matching TRBD1 (5 bases). The germline CDR1 and CDR2 sequences are GTSNPN and SVGIG (reference sequence). V gave up 5 bases and J gave up 4 bases, with 9 bases separating them. The CDR3 length is 12 residues. The CDR3: CAWADRNQPQHF. Written as DNA, the CDR3 is TGTGCCTGGGCCGACAGAAATCAGCCCCAGCATTTT.

In this sample, this clone turned up once. The chain has TRBV3-1 (or the pseudogene TRBV3-2) and TRBJ2-5; tentative D call: TRBD2 (5 bases). The CDR3 totals 16 residues. The ends were cut back, 3 bases at V and 2 bases at J, with 16 bases in the middle. Per germline, CDR1 LGHDT and CDR2 YNNKEL (reference sequence). The CDR3, as DNA: TGTGCCAGCAGCCATTACGGACTGGAGTCACAAGAGACCCAGTACTTC. Translating it yields CASSHYGLESQETQYF.

The V and J genes are TRBV19 and TRBJ2-2; the match to TRBD2 covers 13 bases. J was trimmed by 5 bases and V by 4 bases; bases with no gene match: 4. Per germline, CDR1 LNHDA and CDR2 SQIVND (reference sequence). The length of the CDR3 is 16 residues. The CDR3 coding sequence is TGTGCCAGTAGTACCGGACTAGCGGGAGTTACCGGGGAGCTGTTTTTT. Translation gives CASSTGLAGVTGELFF.

This clone was found once. V usage is TRBV18 and J usage is TRBJ1-1, with D perhaps matching TRBD1 (5 bases). V lost 1 base to trimming and J lost 9 bases, with 27 bases between them. Per the germline V gene, CDR1 is KGHSH and CDR2 is LQKENI. The CDR3 sequence is 18 residues long. CDR3 protein: CASSPQGTSPGGWGKAFF. The CDR3, as DNA: TGTGCCAGCTCACCACAGGGAACCTCACCCGGGGGATGGGGAAAAGCTTTCTTT.

The V and J genes are TRBV2 and TRBJ2-7; D uncertain. Germline CDR1 SNHLY, CDR2 FYNNEI. This CDR3 has 14 residues. Trimming took off 6 bases at V and 5 bases at J, with 17 bases between the two ends. As DNA, the CDR3 is TGTGCCAGCAGGAGTAGAGGCGGCGTTAACGAGCAGTACTTC. As protein: CASRSRGGVNEQYF. The full variable domain, rest sourced from reference TRBV2 and TRBJ2-7, is EPEVTQTPSHQVTQMGQEVILRCVPISNHLYFYWYRQILGQKVEFLVSFYNNEISEKSEIFDDQFSVERPDGSNFTLKIRSTKLEDSAMYFCASRSRGGVNEQYFGPGTRLTVT.

J is TRBJ1-4 and V is TRBV6-1; 7 bases agree with TRBD1. V gave up 4 bases and J gave up 7 bases; unmatched junction bases: 15. The CDR3 consists of 17 residues. Germline CDR1 and CDR2: MNHNS and SASEGT. This CDR3 reads CASSALGGGLPFEKLFF. Here the CDR3 DNA reads TGTGCCAGCAGTGCCCTAGGGGGCGGATTACCCTTTGAAAAACTGTTTTTT.

The chain carries TRBV6-2 or TRBV6-3 and TRBJ1-5, with TRBD1 as a possible D gene (6 bases). The CDR3 runs 13 residues. The V end was cut by 4 bases, the J end by 6 bases, with 10 bases between. Germline V lookup: CDR1 MNHEY, CDR2 SVGEGT. The chain's CDR3 is CASSSLGGQPQHF. The CDR3 DNA follows: TGTGCCAGCAGTTCTCTAGGGGGTCAGCCCCAGCATTTT.

The gene calls are TRBV9 and TRBJ2-3; possible D gene TRBD1, 6 bases. CDR1 is SGDLS, CDR2 YYNGEE, per germline. V lost 0 bases and J 2 bases, leaving 13 bases between the germline ends. The CDR3 runs to 16 residues. CDR3: CASSVDGRGNTDTQYF. CDR3 sequence (DNA): TGTGCCAGCAGCGTAGACGGCAGGGGTAACACAGATACGCAGTATTTT.

The J gene is TRBJ2-1, the V gene TRBV6-5, with a tentative D call TRBD2 (5 bases). The CDR3 loop spans 16 amino acids. V was shortened by 3 bases and J by 0 bases, with 12 bases between the two germline ends. Germline CDR1 MNHEY, CDR2 SVGAGI. In DNA, the CDR3 is TGTGCCAGCAGTTATGTCGGGGTGAGCTCCTACAATGAGCAGTTCTTC. This translates into CASSYVGVSSYNEQFF.

This clone occurred once. The chain links TRBV28 to TRBJ1-5; 9 bases align to TRBD1. CDR1 is MDHEN, CDR2 SYDVKM, per germline. The CDR3 extends over 15 amino acids. V trimming: 10 bases; J trimming: 4 bases; junction bases outside the gene matches: 11. The CDR3 sequence is CATNTGQGTNQPQHF. The CDR3 coding sequence is TGTGCCACAAATACGGGACAGGGTACTAATCAGCCCCAGCATTTT.

The chain recombines TRBV7-2 with TRBJ1-2; TRBD1 is a possible D gene (5 bases). From germline, CDR1 is SGHTA and CDR2 FQGNSA. The CDR3 runs to 15 residues. V was clipped by 2 bases and J by 7 bases, with 17 bases between them. CDR3 loop: CASSLSSYGAFGYTF. Here the CDR3 DNA reads TGTGCCAGCAGCTTAAGTAGCTATGGGGCTTTTGGCTACACCTTC.